This is a list of T cell receptor beta chains from one sample in a study of blood T cell repertoires in COVID-19. The table came from immunoSEQ multiplex PCR; TCRdb's copy has only in-frame clones and leaves some out. The sample has 250,000 to 300,000 clones; around 85% are singletons. The sample consisted of peripheral blood. The receptors come from a woman between 25 and 40 years old with COVID-19, enrolled during active disease. CDR3s include the opening cysteine and the closing phenylalanine or tryptophan. D genes are given only for firm matches. Only part of the rows carry a size: once, few, many, or a class if the clone is expanded.

D gene	V gene	J gene	clone size	CDR3 protein	CDR3 DNA
.	TRBV5-4	TRBJ1-2	.	CASSLEPSGGYTF	TGTGCCAGCAGCTTGGAACCCTCGGGTGGCTACACCTTC
.	TRBV5-1	TRBJ2-7	few	CASSSVPQGVVGNEQYF	TGCGCCAGCAGCTCCGTACCCCAAGGGGTGGTGGGGAACGAGCAGTACTTC
TRBD2	TRBV11-3	TRBJ2-5	.	CASSFGGAETQYF	TGTGCCAGCAGCTTCGGGGGGGCCGAGACCCAGTACTTC
.	TRBV12-3/TRBV12-4	TRBJ1-4	few	CASSLGEAEKLFF	TGTGCCAGCAGTTTGGGGGAGGCTGAAAAACTGTTTTTT
TRBD1	TRBV18	TRBJ1-5	.	CASSRDRRSNQPQHF	TGTGCCAGCTCCAGGGACAGGCGGAGCAATCAGCCCCAGCATTTT
.	TRBV19	TRBJ1-2	few	CASSIRTVPKGIYGYTF	TGTGCCAGTAGTATTAGAACAGTGCCGAAGGGGATATATGGCTACACCTTC
.	TRBV7-2	TRBJ2-1	.	CASSPTGYNEQFF	TGTGCCAGCAGCCCTACAGGTTACAATGAGCAGTTCTTC
TRBD2	TRBV4-1	TRBJ2-3	once	CASSQDTSGGLSDTQYF	TGCGCCAGCAGCCAAGATACTAGCGGGGGGTTATCAGATACGCAGTATTTT
TRBD2	TRBV27	TRBJ2-2	.	CASHPGTTNTGELFF	TGTGCCAGCCACCCAGGGACTACGAACACCGGGGAGCTGTTTTTT
TRBD1	TRBV5-4	TRBJ1-1	.	CASSPVLGGEGTEAFF	TGTGCCAGCAGCCCAGTTCTAGGGGGCGAGGGCACTGAAGCTTTCTTT
.	TRBV2	TRBJ2-7	.	CASSDVGKGAYEQYF	TGTGCCAGCAGTGACGTAGGGAAGGGGGCCTACGAGCAGTACTTC
TRBD2	TRBV6-5	TRBJ2-7	once	CASRTLSGGDGQYF	TGTGCCAGCAGGACCTTGAGCGGGGGGGACGGGCAGTACTTC
.	TRBV29-1	TRBJ1-5	.	CRGGFSYYSNQPQHF	TGCAGAGGCGGGTTCTCCTATTATAGCAATCAGCCCCAGCATTTT
TRBD1	TRBV3-1/TRBV3-2	TRBJ2-2	.	CASRRGQGVATGELFF	TGTGCCAGCAGACGTGGACAGGGTGTGGCAACCGGGGAGCTGTTTTTT
.	TRBV3-1/TRBV3-2	TRBJ2-7	.	CASSQKGYEQYF	TGTGCCAGCAGCCAAAAGGGGTACGAGCAGTACTTC
.	TRBV29-1	TRBJ1-2	.	CSVEDPDRNYGYTF	TGCAGCGTTGAAGACCCCGACAGGAACTATGGCTACACCTTC
.	TRBV19	TRBJ1-1	.	CASGGGGFLLNTEAFF	TGTGCCAGTGGGGGCGGGGGTTTCTTGCTGAACACTGAAGCTTTCTTT
TRBD1	TRBV5-1	TRBJ1-4	.	CASSLADRGQGEKLFF	TGCGCCAGCAGCTTGGCGGACAGGGGGCAAGGAGAAAAACTGTTTTTT
.	TRBV5-4	TRBJ2-5	.	CASSSAGYQETQYF	TGTGCCAGCAGCTCCGCGGGGTACCAAGAGACCCAGTACTTC
.	TRBV19	TRBJ1-2	.	CASSTWTEPYGYTF	TGTGCCAGTAGTACTTGGACAGAACCCTATGGCTACACCTTC
TRBD2	TRBV6-5	TRBJ2-7	.	CASSFFLAGGPPEQYF	TGTGCCAGCAGTTTCTTTCTAGCGGGGGGGCCTCCCGAGCAGTACTTC
.	TRBV27	TRBJ1-1	.	CASSLAGISKAEAFF	TGTGCCAGCAGTTTAGCCGGGATCTCAAAAGCTGAAGCTTTCTTT
.	TRBV10-3	TRBJ1-6	few	CATGGSTSPLHF	TGTGCCACCGGAGGCTCAACTTCACCCCTCCACTTT
.	TRBV7-2	TRBJ2-7	.	CASSSLSYEQYF	TGTGCCAGCAGCTCCCTCTCCTACGAGCAGTACTTC
.	TRBV7-9	TRBJ2-7	.	CASSLVGTSYEQYF	TGTGCCAGCAGCTTAGTGGGCACTTCCTACGAGCAGTACTTC
.	TRBV6-5	TRBJ2-7	few	CASRELDEQYF	TGTGCCAGCAGGGAGCTCGACGAGCAGTACTTC
.	TRBV2	TRBJ1-1	.	CASSEVPYAEAFF	TGTGCCAGCAGTGAAGTTCCTTATGCTGAAGCTTTCTTT
TRBD1	TRBV4-1	TRBJ1-2	.	CASSQDPWTGLAYGYTF	TGCGCCAGCAGCCAAGATCCCTGGACAGGGTTGGCCTATGGCTACACCTTC
.	TRBV6-4	TRBJ2-1	.	CASSSGGAGIVDNEQFF	TGTGCCAGCAGCAGCGGTGGAGCGGGTATCGTGGACAATGAGCAGTTCTTC
TRBD2	TRBV27	TRBJ2-5	.	CASSLVSGGETQYF	TGTGCCAGCAGTTTAGTTAGCGGGGGCGAGACCCAGTACTTC
.	TRBV6-2/TRBV6-3	TRBJ2-2	.	CASSYPSAELFF	TGTGCCAGCAGTTACCCTAGTGCGGAGCTGTTTTTT
TRBD2	TRBV7-9	TRBJ2-3	.	CASSGASGGPTDTQYF	TGTGCCAGCAGCGGAGCCAGCGGGGGGCCCACAGATACGCAGTATTTT
TRBD1	TRBV6-5	TRBJ2-7	once	CASRRQGLWGYEQYF	TGTGCCAGCAGGCGACAGGGCCTATGGGGCTACGAGCAGTACTTC
.	TRBV27	TRBJ1-5	.	CASSLRENQPQHF	TGTGCCAGCAGTTTGCGAGAGAATCAGCCCCAGCATTTT
.	TRBV7-6	TRBJ2-1	few	CASSPGGRGSYNEQFF	TGTGCCAGCAGCCCGGGGGGCCGAGGCTCCTACAATGAGCAGTTCTTC
TRBD1	TRBV9	TRBJ1-1	.	CASSVQGASTEAFF	TGTGCCAGCAGCGTACAGGGGGCGAGCACTGAAGCTTTCTTT
TRBD1	TRBV28	TRBJ1-3	.	CATGGDSEFSGNTIYF	TGTGCCACCGGGGGGGACAGCGAATTCTCTGGAAACACCATATATTTT
.	TRBV10-2	TRBJ1-5	.	CASRQGTSNQPQHF	TGCGCCAGCAGACAGGGTACAAGCAATCAGCCCCAGCATTTT
.	TRBV5-1	TRBJ2-7	.	CASSPYRDGDEQYF	TGCGCCAGCAGCCCATACAGGGACGGGGACGAGCAGTACTTC
.	TRBV6-5	TRBJ2-7	.	CASSYSDGVRYEQYF	TGTGCCAGCAGTTACTCGGACGGGGTACGCTACGAGCAGTACTTC
TRBD1	TRBV27	TRBJ1-5	.	CASSNRGTLDQPQHF	TGTGCCAGCAGTAACAGGGGGACTCTTGATCAGCCCCAGCATTTT
.	TRBV6-6	TRBJ1-1	.	CASSYDIGVTGAFF	TGTGCCAGCAGTTACGACATCGGGGTTACTGGGGCTTTCTTT
TRBD1	TRBV5-4	TRBJ2-2	.	CASSLPSGQGRTGELFF	TGTGCCAGCAGCTTACCTTCGGGACAGGGGAGAACCGGGGAGCTGTTTTTT
.	TRBV5-1	TRBJ2-1	.	CASSLASLSSYNEQFF	TGCGCCAGCAGCTTGGCCTCCCTGAGCTCCTACAATGAGCAGTTCTTC
.	TRBV2	TRBJ1-1	many	CASGEMERAFF	TGTGCCAGCGGAGAGATGGAGCGGGCTTTCTTT
.	TRBV11-3	TRBJ2-3	.	CASSLSYTSTDTQYF	TGTGCCAGCAGCTTATCATATACTAGCACAGATACGCAGTATTTT
TRBD2	TRBV3-1/TRBV3-2	TRBJ2-5	.	CASSPGLAGVETQYF	TGTGCCAGCAGCCCGGGACTAGCGGGGGTTGAGACCCAGTACTTC
TRBD1	TRBV6-5	TRBJ1-2	once	CASRIGGPYGYTF	TGTGCCAGCAGGATAGGGGGCCCCTATGGCTACACCTTC
.	TRBV18	TRBJ1-3	.	CASSPPLPEAGNTIYF	TGTGCCAGCTCACCACCCCTCCCGGAGGCCGGAAACACCATATATTTT
.	TRBV10-3	TRBJ1-1	.	CAIRGVNTEAFF	TGTGCCATTCGAGGTGTGAACACTGAAGCTTTCTTT
.	TRBV5-4	TRBJ2-7	few	CASSQQAGSATGQYF	TGTGCCAGCAGCCAGCAGGCGGGCTCCGCTACTGGGCAGTACTTC
.	TRBV28	TRBJ1-1	.	CASSFYSVPEAFF	TGTGCCAGCAGTTTTTATTCAGTTCCTGAAGCTTTCTTT
TRBD1	TRBV12-5	TRBJ1-6	.	CASGLKSDRGTPLHF	TGTGCTAGTGGTTTGAAATCGGACAGGGGGACACCCCTCCACTTT